This is a list of T cell receptor beta chains from one sample in a study of blood T cell repertoires in COVID-19. The table came from immunoSEQ multiplex PCR; TCRdb's copy has only in-frame clones and leaves some out. The table has 250,000 to 300,000 clones, about 76% seen once. Sequenced: peripheral blood. The receptors come from a woman aged 55-70 years with active or convalescent COVID-19. Both conserved end residues are trimmed from each CDR3. The order of the fields is clone size, V gene, CDR3 protein. Some rows mark clone size as missing; the rest say once, few, many or name a class of expanded clone.

>-|TRBV3-1/TRBV3-2
ASSHALGATNEKLF
>-|TRBV9
ASSRVPFRDNLYGYT
>-|TRBV28
ASTKTGGKTEAF
>-|TRBV6-2/TRBV6-3
ASSEASDARADTQY
>-|TRBV9
ASSPPTGTLLDTQY
>-|TRBV5-4
ASSPTGSNYGYT
>-|TRBV21-1
ASSNFERGRDTEAF
>-|TRBV27
ASSLSVPSVGRGLKNIQY
>-|TRBV7-2
ASSFRLAGGGDTQY
>-|TRBV15
ATSRGGRENGPQH
>-|TRBV5-5
ASSFGRGRETQY
>-|TRBV5-4
ASSSHLLAGGLSSYNEQF
>-|TRBV2
ASSVGGRNEKLF
>-|TRBV5-8
ASSFPVTSGGRETQY
>-|TRBV9
ASSEGDRGILETQY
>-|TRBV7-2
ASSLASLFYEQY
>-|TRBV21-1
ASSSQRGEPYEQY
>-|TRBV3-1/TRBV3-2
ASSPWRSFYGYT
>-|TRBV7-3
ASSSVSTDTQY
>-|TRBV4-1
ASSPESASTDTQY
>-|TRBV19
ASSTAGQPQH
>-|TRBV5-6
ASGRQGRNTEAF
>-|TRBV23-1
ASSQSMGQENQPQH
>-|TRBV20-1
SARIRYEAF
>-|TRBV25-1
ASSESMHRLGNTEAF
>-|TRBV2
ASNRANQPQH
>-|TRBV7-3
ASSLIGATDTQY
>-|TRBV3-1/TRBV3-2
ASSQNTLNQPQH
>-|TRBV9
ASSVVGGNYNEQF
>-|TRBV5-4
ASSLLANDDNSPLH
>-|TRBV7-8
ASSLRGGAAEQY
>few|TRBV5-6
ASSLMSGELF
>-|TRBV7-9
ASSTAGTTYNEQF
>-|TRBV19
ASTPMGQGLNSPLH
>-|TRBV19
ATWTGTNSEAF
>-|TRBV7-2
ASRPPGQGGGYT
>-|TRBV12-3/TRBV12-4
ASSPGGFYGYT
>-|TRBV2
ASSENSSGNTIY
>-|TRBV2
ASSEGLAVNSPLH
>-|TRBV3-1/TRBV3-2
ASSPRDRGVSTLWGQGHREQY
>-|TRBV2
ASRALEVTQY
>once|TRBV19
ASSEVVYTGELF
>-|TRBV19
ASQTGAGATEAF
>-|TRBV5-1
ASSLGVRTGEKETQY
>once|TRBV3-1/TRBV3-2
ASSQAQGSYGYT